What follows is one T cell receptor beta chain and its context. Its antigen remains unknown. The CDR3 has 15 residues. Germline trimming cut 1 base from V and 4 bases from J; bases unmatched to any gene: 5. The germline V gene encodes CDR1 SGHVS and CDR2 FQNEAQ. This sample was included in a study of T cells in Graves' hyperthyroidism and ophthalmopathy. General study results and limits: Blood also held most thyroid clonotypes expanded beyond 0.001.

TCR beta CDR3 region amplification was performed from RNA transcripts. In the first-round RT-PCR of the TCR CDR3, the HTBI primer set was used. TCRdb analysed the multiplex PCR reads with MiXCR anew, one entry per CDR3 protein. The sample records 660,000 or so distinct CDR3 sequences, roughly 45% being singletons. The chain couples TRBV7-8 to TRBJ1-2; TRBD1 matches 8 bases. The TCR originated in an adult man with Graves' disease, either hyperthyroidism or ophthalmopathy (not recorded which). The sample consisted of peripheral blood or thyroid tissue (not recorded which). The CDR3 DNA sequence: TGTGCCAGCAGCTTAGTCCCACAGGGGGTCTATGGCTACACCTTC. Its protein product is CASSLVPQGVYGYTF.